The 22 T cell receptor beta chains presented below share a single source sample, sequenced in a study of T cells in women clearing cervical HPV infection. Method: immunoSEQ multiplex PCR; TCRdb's copy keeps in-frame clones and lacks some. Listed are fewer than 40,000 clones; about 7% falls within the top ten. The specimen sequenced was blood buffy coat. The receptors derive from a woman aged 18 to 75 with a cervical HPV16 infection that either progressed to CIN3+ or cleared (not recorded which).

For this clone: The read ends 3 residues before the CDR3 terminus; that terminus is restored from the germline J gene. Other DNA variants within this sample encode the same CDR3. The chain recombines TRBV7-9 with TRBJ2-7, with 11 positions matching TRBD2. The J segment lost 4 bases and the V segment lost 5 bases, leaving 7 bases of the junction unmatched. From germline, CDR1 is SEHNR and CDR2 FQNEAQ (reference sequence). This CDR3 is 15 amino acids long. The CDR3: CASSPMGLAAYEQYF. Incomplete CDR3 DNA: TGTGCCAGCAGCCCCATGGGACTAGCGGCATACGAG.

In the case of this clone: The observed sequence ends 3 residues before the CDR3 terminus, with the missing tail filled in from the germline J gene. The genes are TRBV12-3 or TRBV12-4 and TRBJ2-1, with 8 bases fitting TRBD1. CDR3 size: 17 residues. After removal of 3 bases from V and 3 bases from J, the junction contained 10 bases not matched to a gene. CDR3 loop: CASSFPGGDRHYNEQFF. CDR3 bases read: TGTGCCAGCAGTTTCCCCGGCGGGGACAGGCACTACAATGAG.

The chain's CDR3 is CSVASLRGGYTF. The CDR3 bases that were read are TGCAGCGTTGCAAGTCTTCGGGGTGGC. V is TRBV29-1 and J is TRBJ1-2; D remains unclear. From the germline J gene comes the end of the CDR3, since the read stops 3 residues before it. The CDR3 contains 12 residues. CDR1 and CDR2 (germline): SQVTM, ANQGSEA. V was shortened by 4 bases and J by 7 bases, with 13 bases between the two germline ends.

This clone is classed as medium-sized by frequency. The read stops 3 residues short of the end of the CDR3; the missing end is completed from the germline J gene. The rearrangement uses TRBV2 and TRBJ2-3, with 9 bases matching TRBD2. Germline CDR1 and CDR2: SNHLY and FYNNEI. The junction had 4 bases not matched to a gene; V was cut back by 1 base and J by 5 bases. This CDR3 contains 15 residues. The chain's CDR3 is CASSEERGAGDTQYF. CDR3 DNA, as far as it was read: TGTGCCAGCAGTGAAGAGCGGGGGGCTGGAGATACG. Together with reference TRBV2 and TRBJ2-3, the CDR3 gives the full variable domain: EPEVTQTPSHQVTQMGQEVILRCVPISNHLYFYWYRQILGQKVEFLVSFYNNEISEKSEIFDDQFSVERPDGSNFTLKIRSTKLEDSAMYFCASSEERGAGDTQYFGPGTRLTVL.

Incomplete CDR3 DNA: TGTGCCAGTAGTATTGGTATGGCCAGGGATATTCACTATGGC. This translates into CASSIGMARDIHYG. The CDR3, in full, reads CASSIGMARDIHYGYTF. The chain combines TRBV19 with TRBJ1-2; a possible D gene is TRBD1 (5 bases). The missing CDR3 end, 3 residues past where the read stops, is filled in from the germline J gene. V gave up 3 bases and J gave up 3 bases, with 20 bases separating them. Germline lookup yields CDR1 LNHDA and CDR2 SQIVND (reference sequence). The CDR3 loop spans 17 amino acids.

Turning to this clone: The read gets to within 3 residues of the CDR3 end, and the germline J gene fills in the rest. This rearrangement joins TRBV11-2 to TRBJ1-5; weak D call: TRBD1 (6 bases). Germline V lookup: CDR1 SGHAT, CDR2 FQNNGV. The V gene lost 2 bases and the J gene lost 7 bases, with 15 bases spanning the gap. The CDR3 is made up of 15 amino acids. Incomplete CDR3 DNA: TGTGCCAGCAGCTTAAGGCACAGGGAGGGACAGCCC. This encodes CASSLRHREGQP. In full, the CDR3 reads CASSLRHREGQPQHF.

Remarks on this clone: The read ends 3 residues early relative to the CDR3; the germline J gene fills the gap. The V and J genes are TRBV2 and TRBJ2-7, with D possibly matching TRBD1 (5 bases). The length of the CDR3 is 14 residues. The germline CDR1 and CDR2 sequences are SNHLY and FYNNEI. With 3 bases removed from V and 3 bases from J, the gap between germline ends came to 12 bases. The CDR3 region is CASSEEGVIYEQYF. CDR3 DNA (partial): TGTGCCAGCAGTGAGGAAGGGGTGATCTACGAG.

Of note for this clone: The CDR3 end falls 3 residues outside the read, so it is completed with the germline J gene. The chain joins TRBV20-1 to TRBJ2-7, with 11 bases lining up with TRBD2. Germline V gene lookup returns CDR1 DFQATT and CDR2 SNEGSKA (reference sequence). This CDR3 has 17 residues. Trimming cost V 3 bases and J 2 bases; bases outside gene matches: 12. This chain's CDR3 is CSASALAGGPDTYEQYF. CDR3 DNA, as far as it was read: TGCAGTGCTAGTGCGCTAGCGGGAGGTCCGGATACCTACGAG.

On this clone itself: The CDR3 end is not reached by the read, which stops 3 residues before it; the germline J gene fills it in. The chain employs TRBV5-4 and TRBJ2-1; TRBD2 matches 7 bases. This CDR3 comprises 13 residues. The trim removed 2 bases at V and 8 bases at J, leaving 4 bases unmatched. The germline gives CDR1 SGHNT, CDR2 YYREEE (reference sequence). CDR3 bases read: TGTGCCAGCAGCTTCACGCGGGGGTATGAG. This sequence encodes CASSFTRGYE. The complete CDR3 sequence is CASSFTRGYEQFF.

As regards this clone: The missing CDR3 end, 3 residues past where the read stops, is filled in from the germline J gene. The gene calls are TRBV30 and TRBJ2-4; TRBD1 agrees at 7 bases. This CDR3 region has 17 residues. Germline V gene sequence: CDR1 GTSNPN, CDR2 SVGIG (reference sequence). The CDR3 reads CAWSAKDRARTIYGQYF. The sequenced CDR3 bases are TGTGCCTGGAGTGCGAAAGACAGGGCTCGTACGATCTATGGT.

About this clone itself: The read finishes 3 residues shy of the CDR3 end, and the germline J gene is used to complete it. The chain links TRBV20-1 to TRBJ1-5; TRBD1 matches at 7 bases. V lost 0 bases to trimming and J lost 6 bases; unmatched junction nucleotides: 11. The CDR3 is made up of 16 amino acids. From germline, CDR1 is DFQATT and CDR2 SNEGSKA (reference sequence). The sequenced part of the CDR3 DNA is TGCAGTGCTAGAGATCCTGCACAGGGGATGGCTCAGCCC. Its translation is CSARDPAQGMAQP. The CDR3 in full is CSARDPAQGMAQPQHF.

With respect to this clone: The CDR3 goes on 3 residues after the read ends, and that part is filled in from the germline J gene. The chain uses TRBV5-1 and TRBJ2-7; TRBD2 agrees at 14 bases. The CDR3 is 15 residues long. Trimming cost V 4 bases and J 4 bases; bases outside gene matches: 4. CDR1 is SGHRS and CDR2 is YFSETQ in the germline V gene. CDR3 sequence: CASSGLAGGLYEQYF. The sequenced part of the CDR3 DNA is TGCGCCAGCAGCGGACTAGCGGGGGGCCTATACGAG.

As for this clone: The observed sequence ends 3 residues before the CDR3 terminus, with the missing tail filled in from the germline J gene. This chain connects TRBV19 to TRBJ1-2, with 8 bases aligning to TRBD1. CDR3 size: 14 residues. Germline trimming cut 7 bases from V and 4 bases from J; bases unmatched to any gene: 8. Germline CDR1 reads LNHDA; CDR2 reads SQIVND (reference sequence). Here the CDR3 reads CASIATGGRYGYTF. The CDR3 bases that were read are TGTGCCAGTATAGCAACAGGGGGTCGCTATGGC.

Note on this clone: The read gets to within 3 residues of the CDR3 end, and the germline J gene fills in the rest. This chain connects TRBV10-3 to TRBJ2-7, with 7 bases matching TRBD2. With V trimmed by 6 bases and J by 3 bases, 11 bases remained unmatched. The CDR3 extends over 15 amino acids. Germline V CDR1 and CDR2: ENHRY, SYGVKD. CDR3 region: CAISPGGGEDYEQYF. The part of the CDR3 DNA that was read is TGTGCCATCAGCCCGGGAGGAGGGGAGGACTACGAG.

Turning to this clone: The CDR3 end is not reached by the read, which stops 3 residues before it; the germline J gene fills it in. The rearrangement joins TRBV6-2 or TRBV6-3 to TRBJ2-1, with 11 bases identical to TRBD2. The CDR3 extends over 16 amino acids. The ends lost 4 bases at V and 5 bases at J; junction bases unmatched: 7. CDR1 MNHEY and CDR2 SVGEGT come from the germline V gene. Incomplete CDR3 DNA: TGTGCCAGCAGTTCCCTGACTAGCGGGGCAGACAATGAG. It yields the protein CASSSLTSGADNE. The whole CDR3 protein reads CASSSLTSGADNEQFF.

Turning to this clone: Coverage ceases 3 residues before the CDR3 finishes, and the germline J gene fills in the end. The chain couples TRBV18 to TRBJ1-1, with D uncertain. This CDR3 has 14 residues. In germline, CDR1 is KGHSH, CDR2 LQKENI. V dropped 3 bases and J dropped 2 bases, with 10 bases sitting between them. CDR3 DNA (partial): TGTGCCAGCTCACCGCGGTCAACAAACACTGAA. It encodes CASSPRSTNTE. The entire CDR3 is CASSPRSTNTEAFF.

Details on this clone: The read stops 3 residues short of the end of the CDR3; the missing end is completed from the germline J gene. Other DNA sequences in the same sample also yield this CDR3. This rearrangement joins TRBV7-8 to TRBJ1-3; D remains unclear. Germline V gene lookup returns CDR1 SGHVS and CDR2 FQNEAQ. The CDR3 spans 15 residues. Between the trimmed V and J ends, which lost 7 bases and 0 bases, there was a span of 13 bases. CDR3 sequence reads: CASIAHLSSGNTIYF. Partial CDR3 DNA: TGTGCCAGCATAGCGCATTTGAGCTCTGGAAACACC.

To note about this clone: The CDR3 extends 3 residues past the end of the read, so its final part is completed from the germline J gene. The chain recombines TRBV6-1 with TRBJ2-1; D is perhaps TRBD2 (6 bases). The CDR3 is 14 amino acids. Trimming stripped 2 bases from V and 4 bases from J, with 9 bases between. CDR1 MNHNS and CDR2 SASEGT come from the germline V gene. Incomplete CDR3 DNA: TGTGCCAGCAGTGAACAGCGGGTTTACAATGAG. Protein: CASSEQRVYNE. The whole CDR3 sequence is CASSEQRVYNEQFF.

As for this clone: The read ends 3 residues early relative to the CDR3; the germline J gene fills the gap. The V gene is TRBV2, the J gene TRBJ2-7; 9 bases map to TRBD1. V lost 6 bases and J lost 5; bases outside the gene matches: 8. From germline, CDR1 is SNHLY and CDR2 FYNNEI. The CDR3 contains 14 residues. The CDR3 loop is CASRGDRVVDEQYF. The part of the CDR3 DNA that was read is TGTGCCAGCAGGGGGGACAGGGTGGTCGACGAG.

Comment on this clone: The missing CDR3 end, 3 residues past where the read stops, is filled in from the germline J gene. The V and J genes are TRBV7-3 and TRBJ2-3, with 8 positions matching TRBD2. CDR3 size: 14 residues. V was clipped by 2 bases and J by 6 bases; unmatched bases: 4. Looked up from germline, CDR1 is SGHTA and CDR2 is FQGTGA. CDR3 amino acids: CASSLAGGGDTQYF. CDR3 bases read: TGTGCCAGCAGCTTAGCGGGAGGTGGGGATACG.

CDR3 DNA (partial): TGCGCCAGCAGCGACGGACAGCCCATTTCACCC. Protein: CASSDGQPISP. The full-length CDR3 reads as CASSDGQPISPLHF. The rearrangement joins TRBV5-1 to TRBJ1-6; D is perhaps TRBD1 (6 bases). The observed sequence ends 3 residues before the CDR3 terminus, with the missing tail filled in from the germline J gene. The CDR3 has 14 residues. The ends were cut back, 4 bases at V and 9 bases at J, with 14 bases in the middle. Germline V gene sequence: CDR1 SGHRS, CDR2 YFSETQ.

Points on this clone: The sequenced fragment ends 3 residues before the CDR3 boundary, so the rest is inferred from the germline J gene. The chain recombines TRBV13 with TRBJ2-7; D may be TRBD1 (5 bases). The V gene lost 3 bases and the J gene lost 0 bases, with 9 bases spanning the gap. This CDR3 contains 14 residues. Germline-derived CDR1 and CDR2 are PRHDT and FYEKMQ (reference sequence). CDR3 in amino acids: CASSFKTDSYEQYF. The covered CDR3 bases are TGTGCCAGCAGCTTCAAGACAGACTCCTACGAG.